A selection of T cell receptor beta chains follows, all from one sample in a study of shared clonotypes between healthy human individuals. Produced via immunoSEQ multiplex PCR; TCRdb's table is partial and in-frame only. The repertoire holds some 79,000 clones, 62% seen once, with roughly 56% in the top ten. The sequencing sample was made of memory CD8+ T cells sorted from blood. The receptors shown here come from a man aged 30-40 years in good health. The CDR3 runs from the conserved cysteine through the conserved F or W. A D gene is named only where the DNA matches it firmly. Some rows have no size entry. The others give once, few or many, or a class for an expanded clone.

>TRBJ2-7|-|once|TRBV28
CASSFSVSSGEQYF
TGTGCCAGCAGCTTCTCCGTATCCTCGGGGGAGCAGTACTTC
>TRBJ1-1|-|-|TRBV2
CASSVVVESGMNTEAFF
TGTGCCAGCAGTGTAGTGGTGGAGAGCGGGATGAACACTGAAGCTTTCTTT
>TRBJ2-7|-|-|TRBV28
CASLRVFDSDYYEQYF
TGTGCCAGCCTTAGGGTTTTCGACAGCGACTACTACGAGCAGTACTTC
>TRBJ2-1|-|many|TRBV7-9
CASSLDGVYGYNEQFF
TGTGCCAGCAGCTTAGACGGGGTGTACGGCTACAATGAGCAGTTCTTC
>TRBJ2-1|-|-|TRBV5-1
CASSLEGVNEQFF
TGCGCCAGCAGCTTGGAAGGGGTCAATGAGCAGTTCTTC
>TRBJ1-4|TRBD1|-|TRBV29-1
CSVGTVPNEKLFF
TGCAGCGTGGGGACAGTTCCTAATGAAAAACTGTTTTTT
>TRBJ2-1|-|-|TRBV25-1
CASSADLPFSYNEQFF
TGTGCCAGCAGTGCGGACCTCCCATTTTCCTACAATGAGCAGTTCTTC
>TRBJ2-4|TRBD1|-|TRBV6-4
CASSRTGEENIQYF
TGTGCCAGCAGCCGGACAGGGGAGGAAAACATTCAGTACTTC
>TRBJ2-7|TRBD2|-|TRBV5-4
CASSFTSGSYEQYF
TGTGCCAGCAGCTTTACGAGCGGGAGCTACGAGCAGTACTTC
>TRBJ1-3|-|-|TRBV6-1
CASSLQARGNTIYF
TGTGCCAGCAGCCTACAGGCGCGCGGAAACACCATATATTTT
>TRBJ2-1|-|-|TRBV9
CASSAAGALPDSYNEQFF
TGTGCCAGCAGCGCCGCGGGGGCCCTCCCTGACTCCTACAATGAGCAGTTCTTC
>TRBJ2-7|-|many|TRBV10-2
CASSDFSPYEQYF
TGCGCCAGCAGTGATTTCTCTCCCTACGAGCAGTACTTC
>TRBJ2-7|TRBD2|few|TRBV5-1
CASSSSGGAVRGEQYF
TGCGCCAGCAGCTCCTCCGGGGGGGCGGTGCGGGGCGAGCAGTACTTC
>TRBJ1-5|-|once|TRBV7-8
CASSSSYTQPQHF
TGTGCCAGCAGCTCATCCTACACCCAGCCCCAGCATTTT
>TRBJ2-7|-|many|TRBV10-1
CASSDPDSVYEQYF
TGCGCCAGCAGTGACCCAGACAGCGTCTACGAGCAGTACTTC
>TRBJ1-5|-|many|TRBV15
CATSRETVDRVKPQHF
TGTGCCACCAGCAGAGAAACGGTAGACAGAGTTAAGCCCCAGCATTTT
>TRBJ2-3|TRBD1|-|TRBV6-4
CASSDTPGQGTDTQYF
TGTGCCAGCAGCGACACGCCCGGACAGGGCACAGATACGCAGTATTTT
>TRBJ1-5|-|-|TRBV5-6
CASSLEGARNQPQHF
TGTGCCAGCAGCTTGGAGGGCGCGCGCAATCAGCCCCAGCATTTT
>TRBJ2-2|-|-|TRBV7-2
CASSFDRRAGELFF
TGTGCCAGCAGCTTCGACCGGCGGGCCGGGGAGCTGTTTTTT
>TRBJ2-1|TRBD2|-|TRBV7-9
CASSKTSGSSYNEQFF
TGTGCCAGCAGCAAGACTAGCGGGAGCTCCTACAATGAGCAGTTCTTC
>TRBJ1-1|-|-|TRBV7-2
CASSSRAPKGNTEAFF
TGTGCCAGCAGCTCCCGGGCCCCAAAGGGGAACACTGAAGCTTTCTTT
>TRBJ1-1|TRBD1|-|TRBV19
CASSPTGGTEAFF
TGTGCCAGTAGTCCTACAGGGGGAACTGAAGCTTTCTTT
>TRBJ2-1|-|-|TRBV20-1
CSADRVNEQFF
TGCAGTGCCGACAGAGTCAATGAGCAGTTCTTC
>TRBJ2-2|-|-|TRBV5-1
CASGEQTTNTGELFF
TGCGCCAGCGGCGAACAGACAACGAACACCGGGGAGCTGTTTTTT
>TRBJ2-7|-|-|TRBV2
CASSDWSSALYEQYF
TGTGCCAGCAGTGACTGGTCTAGCGCCCTTTACGAGCAGTACTTC
>TRBJ2-1|-|-|TRBV13
CASSPRQNSYNEQFF
TGTGCCAGCAGCCCTCGACAGAACTCCTACAATGAGCAGTTCTTC
>TRBJ2-5|-|once|TRBV5-8
CASSLDWVRETQYF
TGTGCCAGCAGCTTGGATTGGGTCCGGGAGACCCAGTACTTC